Listed below are T cell receptor beta chains from one sample, sequenced in a study of shared clonotypes between healthy human individuals. Some clones are missing from TCRdb's copy, which holds only in-frame ones; the method was immunoSEQ multiplex PCR. The sample shows 1.6 million or so clones, approximately 96% of them seen only once. Sequenced material: naive CD4+ T cells sorted from blood. The receptors stem from a man younger than 40 in good health. Each CDR3 is given with its conserved first and last residue. D genes are given only for firm matches. Size values are once, few and many counts, or a class for expanded clones, and some rows have none.

D: TRBD2; V: TRBV5-4; size: once; J: TRBJ2-7; CDR3: CASSLEGLAHYEQYF; DNA: TGTGCCAGCAGCTTGGAGGGACTAGCCCACTACGAGCAGTACTTC
D: .; V: TRBV5-1; size: .; J: TRBJ2-5; CDR3: CASSLDGKNKGETQYF; DNA: TGCGCCAGCAGCTTGGACGGGAAGAACAAAGGGGAGACCCAGTACTTC
D: .; V: TRBV2; size: once; J: TRBJ1-2; CDR3: CASSGTVNYGYTF; DNA: TGTGCCAGCAGTGGAACAGTTAACTATGGCTACACCTTC
D: .; V: TRBV11-2; size: .; J: TRBJ2-5; CDR3: CASSLGWAGETQYF; DNA: TGTGCCAGCAGCTTAGGCTGGGCCGGAGAGACCCAGTACTTC
D: TRBD2; V: TRBV5-1; size: .; J: TRBJ2-5; CDR3: CASSLGTSGKETQYF; DNA: TGCGCCAGCAGCCTCGGGACTAGCGGAAAAGAGACCCAGTACTTC
D: TRBD1; V: TRBV18; size: .; J: TRBJ1-5; CDR3: CASSPPGTGRGNQPQHF; DNA: TGTGCCAGCTCACCCCCGGGGACAGGGCGAGGGAATCAGCCCCAGCATTTT
D: .; V: TRBV5-4; size: .; J: TRBJ2-2; CDR3: CASSSYRRTNTGELFF; DNA: TGTGCCAGCAGCTCCTACCGGCGGACAAACACCGGGGAGCTGTTTTTT
D: .; V: TRBV9; size: .; J: TRBJ2-1; CDR3: CASTRSLETSRYNEQFF; DNA: TGTGCCAGCACCCGTAGTTTAGAGACCTCCCGGTACAATGAGCAGTTCTTC
D: .; V: TRBV5-6; size: .; J: TRBJ1-2; CDR3: CASSPGSNYGYTF; DNA: TGTGCCAGCAGCCCTGGATCAAACTATGGCTACACCTTC
D: .; V: TRBV6-4; size: .; J: TRBJ2-7; CDR3: CASSDSNPSPLQGLSYEQYF; DNA: TGTGCCAGCAGTGACTCGAATCCATCCCCCTTACAGGGCCTCTCCTACGAGCAGTACTTC
D: TRBD1; V: TRBV6-1; size: .; J: TRBJ1-1; CDR3: CASNLLTGMNTEAFF; DNA: TGTGCCAGCAATTTATTGACAGGGATGAACACTGAAGCTTTCTTT
D: .; V: TRBV10-3; size: .; J: TRBJ1-4; CDR3: CAISESSYSGEKLFF; DNA: TGTGCCATCAGTGAGTCGTCGTATTCTGGCGAAAAACTGTTTTTT
D: .; V: TRBV14; size: .; J: TRBJ2-1; CDR3: CASSPLAGSYNEQFF; DNA: TGTGCCAGCAGCCCTTTGGCCGGCTCCTACAATGAGCAGTTCTTC
D: .; V: TRBV5-1; size: .; J: TRBJ2-2; CDR3: CASSLGRITGELFF; DNA: TGCGCCAGCAGCTTGGGGCGAATCACCGGGGAGCTGTTTTTT
D: TRBD1; V: TRBV4-3; size: once; J: TRBJ2-2; CDR3: CASSPGTGDTGELFF; DNA: TGCGCCAGCAGCCCCGGAACAGGGGACACCGGGGAGCTGTTTTTT
D: .; V: TRBV7-2; size: .; J: TRBJ2-2; CDR3: CASSLMATPSDTGELFF; DNA: TGTGCCAGCAGCTTAATGGCCACTCCTAGCGACACCGGGGAGCTGTTTTTT
D: .; V: TRBV10-3; size: .; J: TRBJ2-3; CDR3: CAISEIDTQYF; DNA: TGTGCCATCAGTGAGATTGATACGCAGTATTTT
D: .; V: TRBV7-9; size: .; J: TRBJ2-3; CDR3: CASSFLPNTDTQYF; DNA: TGTGCCAGCAGCTTCTTGCCGAACACAGATACGCAGTATTTT
D: TRBD2; V: TRBV9; size: once; J: TRBJ2-1; CDR3: CASSVRGTSGYNEQFF; DNA: TGTGCCAGCAGCGTTCGAGGGACTAGCGGATACAATGAGCAGTTCTTC
D: .; V: TRBV5-1; size: once; J: TRBJ1-1; CDR3: CASSWIYEGLEEVAEAFF; DNA: TGCGCCAGCAGCTGGATTTATGAGGGATTGGAGGAAGTCGCTGAAGCTTTCTTT
D: .; V: TRBV28; size: .; J: TRBJ1-2; CDR3: CASSPTRAAAGYTF; DNA: TGTGCCAGCAGTCCCACACGGGCGGCTGCGGGCTACACCTTC
D: .; V: TRBV28; size: .; J: TRBJ2-1; CDR3: CASSFRWGDNEQFF; DNA: TGTGCCAGCAGTTTCCGCTGGGGTGATAATGAGCAGTTCTTC
D: .; V: TRBV18; size: .; J: TRBJ2-7; CDR3: CASSSTAHSSYEQYF; DNA: TGTGCCAGCTCATCGACAGCTCACAGCTCCTACGAGCAGTACTTC
D: .; V: TRBV28; size: .; J: TRBJ2-5; CDR3: CASRGTWQETQYF; DNA: TGTGCCAGCAGAGGTACGTGGCAAGAGACCCAGTACTTC
D: .; V: TRBV7-8; size: .; J: TRBJ2-3; CDR3: CASSLILRFTTDTQYF; DNA: TGTGCCAGCAGCTTAATTTTACGTTTCACCACAGATACGCAGTATTTT
D: .; V: TRBV6-1; size: .; J: TRBJ2-5; CDR3: CASRRGRETQYF; DNA: TGTGCCAGCAGAAGGGGCCGGGAGACCCAGTACTTC
D: TRBD1; V: TRBV11-2; size: .; J: TRBJ2-1; CDR3: CASSSIKGQYNEQFF; DNA: TGTGCCAGCAGCTCCATAAAGGGACAGTACAATGAGCAGTTCTTC
D: TRBD2; V: TRBV5-1; size: once; J: TRBJ2-1; CDR3: CASHTGTSGYNEQFF; DNA: TGCGCCAGCCACACCGGGACTAGCGGCTACAATGAGCAGTTCTTC
D: .; V: TRBV6-1; size: .; J: TRBJ1-3; CDR3: CASSEGGRAGNTIYF; DNA: TGTGCCAGCAGTGAAGGTGGCAGAGCTGGAAACACCATATATTTT
D: .; V: TRBV28; size: .; J: TRBJ1-5; CDR3: CASILRPGRINQPQHF; DNA: TGTGCCAGCATTCTGAGGCCAGGACGCATCAATCAGCCCCAGCATTTT
D: TRBD1; V: TRBV2; size: .; J: TRBJ2-1; CDR3: CASSVRQGSSYKYNEQFF; DNA: TGTGCCAGCAGCGTGCGACAGGGATCATCTTACAAATACAATGAGCAGTTCTTC
D: .; V: TRBV2; size: .; J: TRBJ2-3; CDR3: CASSTDSDTQYF; DNA: TGTGCCAGCAGTACGGACTCAGATACGCAGTATTTT
D: .; V: TRBV5-6; size: .; J: TRBJ1-5; CDR3: CASSRGRVNQPQHF; DNA: TGTGCCAGCAGCCGGGGACGGGTCAATCAGCCCCAGCATTTT
D: TRBD1; V: TRBV5-1; size: .; J: TRBJ2-7; CDR3: CASSLDRGLGQYF; DNA: TGCGCCAGCAGCTTGGACAGGGGTCTTGGGCAGTACTTC
D: .; V: TRBV28; size: .; J: TRBJ2-1; CDR3: CASSPKESESYNEQFF; DNA: TGTGCCAGCAGTCCGAAGGAATCGGAGTCCTACAATGAGCAGTTCTTC
D: TRBD2; V: TRBV7-9; size: .; J: TRBJ2-1; CDR3: CASSALAGGAYNEQFF; DNA: TGTGCCAGCAGCGCCCTAGCGGGAGGGGCCTACAATGAGCAGTTCTTC
D: TRBD2; V: TRBV9; size: .; J: TRBJ2-7; CDR3: CASSVGLAKSPHEQYF; DNA: TGTGCCAGCAGCGTAGGACTAGCGAAGAGTCCCCACGAGCAGTACTTC
D: .; V: TRBV6-5; size: .; J: TRBJ2-7; CDR3: CASRPHKPYEQYF; DNA: TGTGCCAGCAGGCCTCATAAACCGTACGAGCAGTACTTC
D: TRBD2; V: TRBV7-3; size: .; J: TRBJ2-3; CDR3: CASSLTGGRATDTQYF; DNA: TGTGCCAGCAGCTTAACGGGCGGGAGGGCCACAGATACGCAGTATTTT